This T cell receptor beta chain was observed in a study of T cell responses to AZD1222 COVID-19 vaccine. Study observations and caveats: Females outnumbered males among donors, who were mostly white British; clonal diversity was possibly underestimated. Spike-specific TCR repertoires showed rising breadth and depth after two AZD1222 doses.

V lost 6 bases and J lost 9; bases outside the gene matches: 10. The CDR3 is 13 amino acids. A word on this clone: Its antigen is not identified.

Clones were sequenced by immunoSEQ multiplex PCR, and TCRdb holds only the in-frame ones, with some missing. The sample includes under 100,000 clones, around 90% of them seen just once. The source is an adult in good health. The J gene is TRBJ1-2, the V gene TRBV12-3 or TRBV12-4; 7 bases are shared with TRBD1. The source was peripheral blood, collected on day 0 of AZD1222 vaccination. The chain's CDR3 is CASSLDRMSSYTF. DNA of the CDR3: TGTGCCAGCAGCCTGGACAGGATGAGTAGCTACACCTTC.